The T cell receptor (beta chain) under discussion was sequenced for a study of blood T cell repertoires in COVID-19. Study in general: Material from acute and convalescent COVID-19 was sourced from the United States, Italy and Spain.

How the authors handled the data: Reference gene primer amplification in the assay estimated nucleated cell counts. Assay used: immunoSEQ multiplex PCR; TCRdb lists only in-frame clones, some missing. V and J calls and clone size are given by that table; D and trimming were obtained from the DNA. The sample holds about 74,000 clones; around nine tenths are singletons and the top ten take 2.5% to 3%. J was trimmed by 3 bases and V by 6 bases; bases with no gene match: 2. The CDR3 consists of 12 residues. Germline lookup yields CDR1 MDHEN and CDR2 SYDVKM. The chain carries TRBV28 and TRBJ2-7, with 7 positions matching TRBD1. The sequence came from a man between 65 and 85 years old with active or convalescent COVID-19. Material: peripheral blood. The CDR3 DNA follows: TGTGCCAGCAGATACAGGGGCTACGAGCAGTACTTC. Its translation: CASRYRGYEQYF.